One sample yielded the 2 T cell receptor beta chains listed below, sequenced in a study of blood T cell repertoires in COVID-19. Assay: immunoSEQ multiplex PCR; the TCRdb copy retains only in-frame clones and omits some. The sample lists about 150,000 clones, under 80% occurring once. Source material: peripheral blood. Source of these receptors: a man aged 55 to 70 with acute or convalescent COVID-19.

This clone was recorded a few times. The chain uses TRBV6-2 or TRBV6-3 and TRBJ1-6, with no clear D. The V end lost 0 bases, the J end lost 0 bases, and 15 bases lay between the germline ends. In germline, CDR1 is MNHEY, CDR2 SVGEGT. The CDR3 extends over 19 amino acids. Here the CDR3 DNA reads TGTGCCAGCAGTTACTCGATGGCAGGACTGAGCTCCTATAATTCACCCCTCCACTTT. It specifies CASSYSMAGLSSYNSPLHF.

V gene TRBV5-1 combines with J gene TRBJ2-5; 8 bases map to TRBD1. The V gene's germline CDR1 is SGHRS and CDR2 YFSETQ. V was pared by 3 bases and J by 5 bases, with 12 bases of the junction left unmatched. This CDR3 contains 16 residues. The chain's CDR3 is CASSSFSGGEYETQYF. Written as DNA, the CDR3 is TGCGCCAGCAGCTCCTTTTCAGGGGGCGAGTACGAGACCCAGTACTTC.